These T cell receptor beta chains were read from a single sample in a study of T cells after yellow fever vaccination. TCRdb re-called the 5' RACE reads through MiXCR, storing one row per CDR3 protein. The sample has a few hundred thousand distinct CDR3 sequences, around 16% seen once. This sample comprised PBMCs, obtained 5 to 6 days after the first yellow fever vaccination. The origin of the receptors is a man aged 18 to 30 who received the YFV17D yellow fever vaccine. Each CDR3 is given with its conserved first and last residue.

J gene | V gene | CDR3 protein
TRBJ1-2 | TRBV12-3/TRBV12-4 | CASSRTGTGNYGYTF
TRBJ1-1 | TRBV27 | CASTSIGTPSEAFF
TRBJ2-5 | TRBV7-9 | CASREGHQETQYF
TRBJ2-5 | TRBV19 | CASSGASGKETQYF
TRBJ2-7 | TRBV7-2 | CASSLERGGYEQYF
TRBJ2-3 | TRBV7-9 | CASMAGVADTQYF
TRBJ2-5 | TRBV19 | CASSQDRGKETQYF
TRBJ2-3 | TRBV13 | CASSFTTSGGTDTQYF
TRBJ2-6 | TRBV11-2 | CASSLVSWGKVLSGANVLTF
TRBJ1-5 | TRBV2 | CASSERVGIKPQHF
TRBJ1-6 | TRBV18 | CASSPNTYGRGQNSPLHF
TRBJ2-5 | TRBV20-1 | CSAPAWAGRETQYF
TRBJ2-1 | TRBV20-1 | CSAPRPQLYNEQFF
TRBJ1-1 | TRBV24-1 | CATSDPPPNTEAFF
TRBJ1-1 | TRBV20-1 | CSAYRQVARTEAFF
TRBJ2-3 | TRBV4-1 | CASSQARNFISTDTQYF
TRBJ2-4 | TRBV28 | CASSFPGKNIQYF